This is a list of T cell receptor beta chains from one sample in a study of cytomegalovirus exposure and HLA in healthy donors. TCRdb's table, derived via immunoSEQ multiplex PCR, lists solely in-frame clones and lacks some. The sample shows 150,000 to 160,000 clones, roughly 70% of them seen only once. Sequencing input: PBMCs. The receptors were sampled from a man aged 25 to 40 in good health and CMV-seronegative. Each CDR3 is given with its conserved first and last residue. Fields, in order: CDR3 protein, CDR3 DNA, clone size, D gene, V gene, J gene. The D gene is left open where the match is weak. A row's size may be missing; if present it is once, few, many or a size class.

cdr3_aa: CASSSQVWSSGANVLTF; cdr3_nt: TGTGCCAGCAGTTCACAGGTTTGGAGCTCTGGGGCCAACGTCCTGACTTTC; clone_size: .; d_call: .; v_call: TRBV27; j_call: TRBJ2-6
cdr3_aa: CASSSSGEQETQYF; cdr3_nt: TGTGCCAGCAGTTCCTCCGGGGAACAAGAGACCCAGTACTTC; clone_size: .; d_call: .; v_call: TRBV6-6; j_call: TRBJ2-5
cdr3_aa: CASSEPAWPTTDTQYF; cdr3_nt: TGTGCCAGCAGTGAACCCGCATGGCCCACCACAGATACGCAGTATTTT; clone_size: .; d_call: .; v_call: TRBV25-1; j_call: TRBJ2-3
cdr3_aa: CAIQGQVNTGELFF; cdr3_nt: TGTGCCATCCAGGGACAGGTTAACACCGGGGAGCTGTTTTTT; clone_size: .; d_call: TRBD1; v_call: TRBV10-3; j_call: TRBJ2-2
cdr3_aa: CASSRANKRSNQPQHF; cdr3_nt: TGCGCCAGCAGTCGAGCAAATAAGAGGAGCAATCAGCCCCAGCATTTT; clone_size: few; d_call: .; v_call: TRBV23-1; j_call: TRBJ1-5
cdr3_aa: CASSASCRTGPFYNEQFF; cdr3_nt: TGTGCCAGCAGCGCCTCCTGTAGGACAGGACCTTTTTACAATGAGCAGTTCTTC; clone_size: .; d_call: .; v_call: TRBV21-1; j_call: TRBJ2-1
cdr3_aa: CASRDQRQPQHF; cdr3_nt: TGTGCCAGCAGGGATCAGCGACAGCCCCAGCATTTT; clone_size: .; d_call: .; v_call: TRBV2; j_call: TRBJ1-5
cdr3_aa: CSVEPGSTDTQYF; cdr3_nt: TGCAGCGTTGAACCGGGAAGCACAGATACGCAGTATTTT; clone_size: .; d_call: .; v_call: TRBV29-1; j_call: TRBJ2-3
cdr3_aa: CASSRLANEATQYF; cdr3_nt: TGTGCCAGCAGCCGACTGGCAAATGAGGCGACCCAGTACTTC; clone_size: once; d_call: .; v_call: TRBV7-2; j_call: TRBJ2-5
cdr3_aa: CASSWTEDQPQHF; cdr3_nt: TGTGCCAGCAGCTGGACGGAGGATCAGCCCCAGCATTTT; clone_size: .; d_call: .; v_call: TRBV7-9; j_call: TRBJ1-5
cdr3_aa: CASSSYRGRAEAFF; cdr3_nt: TGTGCCAGCAGCTCATACAGGGGGCGTGCTGAAGCTTTCTTT; clone_size: .; d_call: TRBD1; v_call: TRBV7-2; j_call: TRBJ1-1
cdr3_aa: CASSATSGYTGELFF; cdr3_nt: TGTGCCAGCAGTGCGACTAGCGGATACACCGGGGAGCTGTTTTTT; clone_size: .; d_call: TRBD2; v_call: TRBV2; j_call: TRBJ2-2
cdr3_aa: CASSPGTSEITGELFF; cdr3_nt: TGTGCCAGCAGCCCTGGGACTAGCGAGATCACCGGGGAGCTGTTTTTT; clone_size: .; d_call: TRBD2; v_call: TRBV5-4; j_call: TRBJ2-2
cdr3_aa: CASSLPDRGNEQFF; cdr3_nt: TGTGCCAGCAGCTTACCGGACAGGGGCAATGAGCAGTTCTTC; clone_size: once; d_call: TRBD1; v_call: TRBV7-9; j_call: TRBJ2-1
cdr3_aa: CASGTGATNEKLFF; cdr3_nt: TGTGCCAGCGGCACAGGGGCAACTAATGAAAAACTGTTTTTT; clone_size: few; d_call: TRBD1; v_call: TRBV28; j_call: TRBJ1-4
cdr3_aa: CASSNRDRVSGYTF; cdr3_nt: TGTGCCAGCAGTAACCGGGACAGGGTGTCGGGCTACACCTTC; clone_size: .; d_call: TRBD1; v_call: TRBV6-5; j_call: TRBJ1-2
cdr3_aa: CASSSYPGQGETQYF; cdr3_nt: TGCGCCAGCAGCTCCTATCCGGGACAGGGTGAGACCCAGTACTTC; clone_size: .; d_call: TRBD1; v_call: TRBV5-1; j_call: TRBJ2-5
cdr3_aa: CASSAIPGTSGPSPYEQYF; cdr3_nt: TGTGCCAGCAGTGCTATCCCCGGGACTAGCGGGCCCTCCCCTTACGAGCAGTACTTC; clone_size: few; d_call: TRBD2; v_call: TRBV27; j_call: TRBJ2-7
cdr3_aa: CASSLNRVREKLFF; cdr3_nt: TGTGCCAGCAGCCTCAACAGGGTGCGGGAAAAACTGTTTTTT; clone_size: .; d_call: .; v_call: TRBV7-8; j_call: TRBJ1-4
cdr3_aa: CASSQLLAGEQFF; cdr3_nt: TGTGCCAGCAGCCAACTATTAGCGGGGGAGCAGTTCTTC; clone_size: once; d_call: TRBD2; v_call: TRBV4-2; j_call: TRBJ2-1
cdr3_aa: CAWSVGQGDGYTF; cdr3_nt: TGTGCCTGGAGTGTGGGACAGGGGGACGGCTACACCTTC; clone_size: .; d_call: TRBD1; v_call: TRBV30; j_call: TRBJ1-2
cdr3_aa: CASSLDGGTGSLNEQFF; cdr3_nt: TGCGCCAGCAGCTTGGATGGGGGGACCGGTAGCCTCAATGAGCAGTTCTTC; clone_size: .; d_call: .; v_call: TRBV5-1; j_call: TRBJ2-1
cdr3_aa: CASSLTGKYPAMNTEAFF; cdr3_nt: TGCGCCAGCAGCTTAACAGGGAAATATCCCGCCATGAACACTGAAGCTTTCTTT; clone_size: .; d_call: .; v_call: TRBV5-1; j_call: TRBJ1-1
cdr3_aa: CAISEAGETQYF; cdr3_nt: TGTGCCATCAGTGAGGCAGGAGAGACCCAGTACTTC; clone_size: once; d_call: .; v_call: TRBV10-3; j_call: TRBJ2-5
cdr3_aa: CASSLVAFASSTDTQYF; cdr3_nt: TGTGCCAGCAGTTTGGTGGCTTTTGCATCGAGCACAGATACGCAGTATTTT; clone_size: few; d_call: .; v_call: TRBV28; j_call: TRBJ2-3
cdr3_aa: CASSIVGGQSMQYF; cdr3_nt: TGTGCCAGTAGTATAGTTGGAGGACAGAGTATGCAGTATTTT; clone_size: .; d_call: .; v_call: TRBV19; j_call: TRBJ2-3
cdr3_aa: CASRVISHYGYTF; cdr3_nt: TGTGCCAGCAGGGTAATAAGCCACTATGGCTACACCTTC; clone_size: .; d_call: .; v_call: TRBV6-1; j_call: TRBJ1-2
cdr3_aa: CASSLQAVPSTDTQYF; cdr3_nt: TGTGCCAGCAGCTTGCAAGCGGTGCCTAGCACAGATACGCAGTATTTT; clone_size: few; d_call: .; v_call: TRBV5-4; j_call: TRBJ2-3
cdr3_aa: CASSLRDPGAYEQYF; cdr3_nt: TGTGCCAGCAGTTTACGGGACCCAGGGGCTTACGAGCAGTACTTC; clone_size: .; d_call: .; v_call: TRBV27; j_call: TRBJ2-7
cdr3_aa: CASSLLRSQAFF; cdr3_nt: TGTGCCAGCAGTTTATTGAGGTCGCAAGCTTTCTTT; clone_size: .; d_call: .; v_call: TRBV28; j_call: TRBJ1-1
cdr3_aa: CASSPGQGGTQYF; cdr3_nt: TGTGCCAGCAGCCCAGGACAGGGAGGGACCCAGTACTTC; clone_size: once; d_call: TRBD1; v_call: TRBV7-3; j_call: TRBJ2-5
cdr3_aa: CASSELAGIYEQYF; cdr3_nt: TGTGCCAGCAGTGAACTAGCGGGGATCTACGAGCAGTACTTC; clone_size: .; d_call: TRBD2; v_call: TRBV2; j_call: TRBJ2-7
cdr3_aa: CASSSDGTGEKLFF; cdr3_nt: TGTGCCAGCAGCTCGGACGGTACGGGGGAAAAACTGTTTTTT; clone_size: .; d_call: .; v_call: TRBV11-2; j_call: TRBJ1-4